Below are 30 T cell receptor beta chains sequenced from a single sample in a study of T cells in Graves' hyperthyroidism and ophthalmopathy. TCR beta CDR3 regions were amplified from RNA. In the first-round RT-PCR of the TCR CDR3, the HTBI primer set was used. TCRdb used MiXCR to reprocess the multiplex PCR reads, holding one entry per CDR3 protein. The sample shows 600,000 to 700,000 distinct CDR3 sequences, roughly 14% of them seen only once. Source material: blood. These receptors originate from a woman aged 40 to 55 with Graves' ophthalmopathy.

This clonotype was seen many times. The V and J genes are TRBV5-1 and TRBJ2-5, with 9 bases lining up with TRBD1. Germline assignment: CDR1 SGHRS and CDR2 YFSETQ. Losses at the gene ends were 4 bases for V and 5 bases for J; bases not matched to a gene: 6. CDR3 length: 14 amino acids. The CDR3 loop is CASSKGQGEETQYF. The CDR3 DNA is TGCGCCAGCAGCAAGGGACAGGGCGAGGAGACCCAGTACTTC. Drawing the rest from reference TRBV5-1 and TRBJ2-5, the complete variable domain is KAGVTQTPRYLIKTRGQQVTLSCSPISGHRSVSWYQQTPGQGLQFLFEYFSETQRNKGNFPGRFSGRQFSNSRSEMNVSTLELGDSALYLCASSKGQGEETQYFGPGTRLLVL.

CDR3 nucleotides: TGTGCCAGCAGCATCGCCGGGACCCCGACCTCCGAGCAGTACTTC. Translating it yields CASSIAGTPTSEQYF. The gene calls are TRBV7-9 and TRBJ2-7, with D tentatively TRBD1 or TRBD2 (5 bases each). Per germline, CDR1 SEHNR and CDR2 FQNEAQ (reference sequence). The V end was cut by 5 bases, the J end by 6 bases, with 20 bases between. This CDR3 is built from 15 residues.

Many counts were recorded for this clonotype. The V gene is TRBV2, the J gene TRBJ2-4, with D perhaps given as TRBD1 or TRBD2 (5 bases each). Germline CDR1 is SNHLY and CDR2 is FYNNEI. V was trimmed by 5 bases and J by 6 bases, leaving 14 bases between them. The CDR3 runs 14 residues. CDR3 sequence (DNA): TGTGCCAGCAGTTCCTCCGGGACCTTAAACATTCAGTACTTC. It codes for CASSSSGTLNIQYF.

CDR3 sequence reads: CASSYNPSGDSYNEQFF. Here the CDR3 DNA reads TGTGCCAGCAGTTATAACCCTAGCGGAGACTCCTACAATGAGCAGTTCTTC. The V call is TRBV6-5, the J call TRBJ2-1; TRBD2 aligns across 7 bases. The ends lost 3 bases at V and 0 bases at J; junction bases unmatched: 8. Germline lookup yields CDR1 MNHEY and CDR2 SVGAGI. The CDR3 spans 17 residues.

V and J are TRBV6-2 or TRBV6-3 and TRBJ2-5; a possible D gene is TRBD1 (6 bases). The germline gives CDR1 MNHEY, CDR2 SVGEGT. The ends were cut back, 5 bases at V and 1 base at J, with 11 bases in the middle. The CDR3 length is 14 residues. CDR3 residues: CASSRLTGQETQYF. CDR3 bases: TGTGCCAGCAGTCGACTGACAGGCCAAGAGACCCAGTACTTC.

This clonotype was seen repeatedly, ten times or more. The chain recombines TRBV6-5 with TRBJ2-5; TRBD2 aligns across 16 bases. Germline CDR1 and CDR2: MNHEY and SVGAGI. This CDR3 is 18 amino acids long. J lost 2 bases, V lost 4 bases, and 7 bases had no gene match. CDR3 protein: CASSSGTSGRAEQETQYF. CDR3 bases: TGTGCCAGCAGTTCCGGGACTAGCGGGAGGGCGGAACAAGAGACCCAGTACTTC.

CDR3 coding DNA: TGTGCCAGCAGCTCCTCCCAGGGCCCTACTGGAAACACCATATATTTT. The encoded protein is CASSSSQGPTGNTIYF. J is TRBJ1-3 and V is TRBV11-2; D might be TRBD1 (5 bases). The CDR3 has 16 amino acids. V was shortened by 4 bases and J by 2 bases, with 15 bases between the two germline ends. CDR1 is SGHAT, CDR2 FQNNGV, per germline.

This clonotype has ten or more counts. The gene calls are TRBV29-1 and TRBJ2-5; 11 bases agree with TRBD2. V trimming: 5 bases; J trimming: 1 base; junction bases outside the gene matches: 6. Germline CDR1 and CDR2: SQVTM and ANQGSEA. The CDR3 has 15 residues. CDR3 coding DNA: TGCAGCGTTCTCCCTCTAGCGGGAGGCCAAGAGACCCAGTACTTC. Protein: CSVLPLAGGQETQYF.

This clonotype was counted at least ten times. The junction shows a germline mismatch at one end, possibly a read error. This chain uses TRBV2 with TRBJ1-2; a possible D gene is TRBD1 (5 bases). CDR1 is SNHLY, CDR2 FYNNEI, per germline. The CDR3 covers 14 residues. In DNA form, the CDR3 reads TGTGCCAGCATTGAAACAGGCGGGGGCTATGGCTACACCTTC. Its protein product is CASIETGGGYGYTF.

This clonotype came up many times. This rearrangement joins TRBV30 to TRBJ1-6; 10 bases align to TRBD1. The CDR3 is made up of 13 amino acids. The trim removed 1 base at V and 13 bases at J, leaving 4 bases unmatched. Germline V gene lookup returns CDR1 GTSNPN and CDR2 SVGIG (reference sequence). The CDR3 nucleotides are TGTGCCTGGAGTGCCGGGACAGGGGATCCCCTCCACTTT. Amino acid sequence: CAWSAGTGDPLHF.

This clonotype was found many times. This chain uses TRBV20-1 with TRBJ2-7; possibly TRBD1 for D (6 bases). This CDR3 comprises 15 residues. Germline V gives CDR1 DFQATT, CDR2 SNEGSKA (reference sequence). Trimming removed 0 bases at V and 0 bases at J, with 12 bases between. The CDR3 DNA sequence: TGCAGTGCTAGAGATCTGACAGGTAGCTCCTACGAGCAGTACTTC. Translation: CSARDLTGSSYEQYF.

This clonotype was recorded a few times. This chain links TRBV5-1 with TRBJ1-1, with 9 bases aligning to TRBD1. CDR1 is SGHRS and CDR2 is YFSETQ in the germline V gene. Trimming removed 0 bases from V and 8 bases from J; junction bases left unmatched: 2. The CDR3 runs 13 residues. The CDR3 loop is CASSLEGTGEAFF. In DNA, the CDR3 is TGCGCCAGCAGCTTGGAAGGGACAGGGGAAGCTTTCTTT.

The chain uses TRBV12-3 or TRBV12-4 and TRBJ2-7; 12 positions match TRBD2. J gave up 0 bases and V 5 bases, and 5 bases lay outside the gene matches. CDR3 length: 16 residues. CDR3 nucleotide sequence: TGTGCCAGCAGTGAACTAGCGGGAGGCCCCTCCTACGAGCAGTACTTC. It codes for CASSELAGGPSYEQYF.

A few counts support this clonotype. This chain uses TRBV20-1 with TRBJ2-1, with TRBD2 matching over 10 bases. The CDR3 consists of 16 residues. The junction had 16 bases not matched to a gene; V was cut back by 6 bases and J by 8 bases. CDR1 is DFQATT and CDR2 is SNEGSKA in the germline V gene (reference sequence). The CDR3 DNA is TGCAGTGCAAAGGGGTTCGCTAGCGGGAGTATTGATGAGCAGTTCTTC. This sequence encodes CSAKGFASGSIDEQFF.

This clonotype was seen repeatedly, ten times or more. This sequence joins TRBV15 and TRBJ1-2; D perhaps matches TRBD1 (6 bases). The germline CDR1 and CDR2 sequences are LNHNV and YYDKDF (reference sequence). V was clipped by 0 bases and J by 4 bases, with 12 bases between them. This CDR3 spans 15 amino acids. The CDR3 DNA reads TGTGCCACCAGCAGAGATTGGGACACCTCCTATGGCTACACCTTC. This codes for CATSRDWDTSYGYTF.

This rearrangement joins TRBV28 to TRBJ1-1; no clear D. V was trimmed by 7 bases and J by 2 bases, leaving 11 bases between them. CDR1 is MDHEN, CDR2 SYDVKM, per germline. There are 13 residues in the CDR3. The CDR3: CASTRVKNTEAFF. The CDR3 DNA reads as TGTGCCAGCACTAGGGTTAAAAACACTGAAGCTTTCTTT.

The table lists this clonotype with many counts. The rearrangement joins TRBV7-2 to TRBJ2-2; a weak D match, TRBD2 (6 bases). The germline gives CDR1 SGHTA, CDR2 FQGNSA. V shed 3 bases and J shed 1 base, with 9 bases lying between them. The CDR3 has 15 residues. CDR3 in amino acids: CASSFGGGNTGELFF. Written as DNA, the CDR3 is TGTGCCAGCAGCTTCGGGGGTGGGAACACCGGGGAGCTGTTTTTT.

This clonotype was counted ten times or more. The rearrangement links TRBV9 to TRBJ2-5; TRBD2 matches 8 bases. The CDR3 is 19 amino acids. CDR1 is SGDLS and CDR2 is YYNGEE in the germline V gene. V was clipped by 4 bases and J by 1 base; unmatched bases: 18. The CDR3, as DNA: TGTGCCAGCAGCACGAGGACAGTTCTAAGCGGGAGTGGCCAAGAGACCCAGTACTTC. This translates into CASSTRTVLSGSGQETQYF.

The rearrangement uses TRBV6-1 and TRBJ2-2; 9 nucleotides line up with TRBD2. In germline, CDR1 is MNHNS, CDR2 SASEGT. The CDR3 is made up of 14 amino acids. Trimming took 8 bases from V and 5 from J; bases not matched to a gene: 6. The CDR3 region is CASDSGSGTGELFF. For the CDR3, the DNA is TGTGCCAGCGATAGCGGGAGTGGGACCGGGGAGCTGTTTTTT.

The sample holds many counts of this clonotype. V and J are TRBV6-1 and TRBJ2-7; TRBD1 aligns across 9 bases. After removal of 6 bases from V and 7 bases from J, the junction contained 7 bases not matched to a gene. Germline assignment: CDR1 MNHNS and CDR2 SASEGT. This CDR3 is built from 13 residues. CDR3 in DNA: TGTGCCAGCAGCGGGGGACAGGGAGGGGAGCAGTACTTC. It yields the protein CASSGGQGGEQYF.

This clonotype was detected ten times or more. The chain combines TRBV19 with TRBJ2-3; the D gene is possibly TRBD2 (5 bases). Trimming removed 7 bases from V and 4 bases from J, with 12 bases in between. Germline values: CDR1 LNHDA, CDR2 SQIVND (reference sequence). There are 13 residues in the CDR3. The CDR3 here is CASKENGADTQYF. CDR3 DNA: TGTGCCAGTAAGGAGAACGGGGCAGATACGCAGTATTTT.

This clonotype was recorded a few times. This sequence joins TRBV3-1 and TRBJ1-1; TRBD1 might be the D (5 bases). V shed 4 bases and J shed 3 bases, with 21 bases lying between them. Germline V CDR1 and CDR2: LGHDT, YNNKEL (reference sequence). The CDR3 length is 17 residues. The DNA of the CDR3 is TGTGCCAGCAGCCCGAAGACCGGGACGACTTTCGACACTGAAGCTTTCTTT. The encoded protein is CASSPKTGTTFDTEAFF.

This clonotype was observed at least ten times. This sequence joins TRBV27 and TRBJ2-2, with D unclear. This CDR3 region has 15 residues. Germline-derived CDR1 and CDR2 are MNHEY and SMNVEV (reference sequence). V lost 6 bases, J lost 0 bases, and 11 bases lay in between. The CDR3, as DNA: TGTGCCAGCAGCCTGAATCCCCCGAACACCGGGGAGCTGTTTTTT. It specifies CASSLNPPNTGELFF.

This clonotype showed up many times. The rearrangement uses TRBV6-1 and TRBJ1-1; TRBD1 agrees at 9 bases. Germline loops: CDR1 MNHNS, CDR2 SASEGT. With V trimmed by 8 bases and J by 11 bases, 9 bases remained unmatched. The CDR3 loop spans 12 amino acids. The DNA of the CDR3 is TGTGCCAGCGGGACAGGGTCCTCGGAGGCTTTCTTT. It codes for CASGTGSSEAFF.

The chain recombines TRBV24-1 with TRBJ2-5; 7 nucleotides align to TRBD1. The CDR3 is 17 residues long. Germline lookup yields CDR1 KGHDR and CDR2 SFDVKD. V lost 3 bases to trimming and J lost 1 base; unmatched junction nucleotides: 10. CDR3 DNA sequence: TGTGCCACCAGTGATCCCTTCCCGACAGGGCCCCAAGAGACCCAGTACTTC. Its protein is CATSDPFPTGPQETQYF.

The rearrangement uses TRBV19 and TRBJ2-3; 10 bases align to TRBD2. V lost 6 bases to trimming and J lost 5 bases; unmatched junction nucleotides: 5. Germline V gene data show CDR1 as LNHDA and CDR2 as SQIVND (reference sequence). This CDR3 spans 14 amino acids. CDR3 protein: CASRAGGRGDTQYF. The CDR3 nucleotides read TGTGCCAGTAGAGCGGGAGGGCGGGGAGATACGCAGTATTTT. Full variable domain (outside the CDR3, taken from reference TRBV19 and TRBJ2-3): DGGITQSPKYLFRKEGQNVTLSCEQNLNHDAMYWYRQDPGQGLRLIYYSQIVNDFQKGDIAEGYSVSREKKESFPLTVTSAQKNPTAFYLCASRAGGRGDTQYFGPGTRLTVL.

Only a few counts were recorded for this clonotype. The chain has TRBV20-1 and TRBJ2-2; TRBD2 matches at 8 bases. The CDR3 is made up of 17 amino acids. The germline V gene has CDR1 DFQATT and CDR2 SNEGSKA (reference sequence). V lost 0 bases, J lost 2 bases, and 8 bases stayed unmatched. DNA of the CDR3: TGCAGTGCTAGAGATTTCCGGACTAGCAGTAACACCGGGGAGCTGTTTTTT. Its protein product is CSARDFRTSSNTGELFF.

The J gene is TRBJ2-2, the V gene TRBV6-2 or TRBV6-3; D ambiguous. The CDR3 loop spans 13 amino acids. Germline-derived CDR1 and CDR2 are MNHEY and SVGEGT. Deletions cut 3 bases from V and 6 bases from J, with 8 bases between. CDR3 coding DNA: TGTGCCAGCAGTTATGGGCGAGCCGGGGAGCTGTTTTTT. This codes for CASSYGRAGELFF.

This clonotype was picked up many times. This rearrangement joins TRBV29-1 to TRBJ1-3; D unclear. The CDR3 runs 15 residues. V dropped 2 bases and J dropped 0 bases, with 11 bases sitting between them. Germline assignment: CDR1 SQVTM and CDR2 ANQGSEA. The CDR3: CSVERPQSSGNTIYF. CDR3 sequence (DNA): TGCAGCGTTGAAAGACCGCAGAGCTCTGGAAACACCATATATTTT.

The chain couples TRBV2 to TRBJ1-1; weak D call: TRBD1 (5 bases). V was trimmed by 6 bases and J by 2 bases, leaving 13 bases between them. Germline loops: CDR1 SNHLY, CDR2 FYNNEI. This CDR3 has 14 residues. Written as DNA, the CDR3 is TGTGCCAGCAGCCCAATGGGGGGAAACACTGAAGCTTTCTTT. Residues: CASSPMGGNTEAFF.